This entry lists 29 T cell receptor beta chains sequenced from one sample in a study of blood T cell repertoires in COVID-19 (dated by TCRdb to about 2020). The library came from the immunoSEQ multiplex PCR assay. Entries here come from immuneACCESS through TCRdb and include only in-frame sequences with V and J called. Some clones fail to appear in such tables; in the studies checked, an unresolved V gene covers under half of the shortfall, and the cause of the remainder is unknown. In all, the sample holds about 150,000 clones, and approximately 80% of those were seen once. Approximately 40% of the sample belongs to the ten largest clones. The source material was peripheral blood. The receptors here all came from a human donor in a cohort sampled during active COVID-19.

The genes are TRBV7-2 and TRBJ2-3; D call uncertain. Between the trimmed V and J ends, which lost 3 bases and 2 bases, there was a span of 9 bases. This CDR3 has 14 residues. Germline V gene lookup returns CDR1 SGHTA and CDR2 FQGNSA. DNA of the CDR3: TGTGCCAGCAGCTTGGTAGCAGTCACAGATACGCAGTATTTT. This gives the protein CASSLVAVTDTQYF.

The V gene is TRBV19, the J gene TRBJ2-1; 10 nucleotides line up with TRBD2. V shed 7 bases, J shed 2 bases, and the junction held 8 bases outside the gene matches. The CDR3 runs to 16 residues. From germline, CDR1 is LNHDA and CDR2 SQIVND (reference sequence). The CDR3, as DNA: TGTGCCAGTAAGTCTAGCGGGGGCCTCACCTACAATGAGCAGTTCTTC. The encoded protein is CASKSSGGLTYNEQFF.

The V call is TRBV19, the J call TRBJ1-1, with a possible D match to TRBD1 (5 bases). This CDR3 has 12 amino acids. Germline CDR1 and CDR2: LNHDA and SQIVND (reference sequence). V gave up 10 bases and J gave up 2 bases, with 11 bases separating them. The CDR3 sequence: CATRGVNTEAFF. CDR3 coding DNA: TGTGCCACCCGGGGGGTTAACACTGAAGCTTTCTTT.

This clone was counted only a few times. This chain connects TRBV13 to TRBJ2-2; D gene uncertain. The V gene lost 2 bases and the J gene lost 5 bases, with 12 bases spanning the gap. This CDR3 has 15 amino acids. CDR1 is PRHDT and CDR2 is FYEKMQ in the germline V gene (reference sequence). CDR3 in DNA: TGTGCCAGCAGCTTAAACTACAAGTGGACCGGGGAGCTGTTTTTT. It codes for CASSLNYKWTGELFF.

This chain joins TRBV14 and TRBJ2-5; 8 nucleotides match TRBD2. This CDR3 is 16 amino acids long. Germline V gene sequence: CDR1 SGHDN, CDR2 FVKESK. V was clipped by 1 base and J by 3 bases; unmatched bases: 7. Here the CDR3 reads CASSQGVSGTKETQYF. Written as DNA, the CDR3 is TGTGCCAGCAGCCAAGGGGTTAGCGGGACTAAAGAGACCCAGTACTTC.

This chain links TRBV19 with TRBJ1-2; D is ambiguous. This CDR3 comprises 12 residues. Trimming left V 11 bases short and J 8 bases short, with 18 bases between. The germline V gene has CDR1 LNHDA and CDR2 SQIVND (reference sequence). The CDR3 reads CASHGDLGGYTF. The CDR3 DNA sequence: TGTGCCTCCCACGGGGATTTGGGAGGCTACACCTTC. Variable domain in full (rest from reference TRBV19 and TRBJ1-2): DGGITQSPKYLFRKEGQNVTLSCEQNLNHDAMYWYRQDPGQGLRLIYYSQIVNDFQKGDIAEGYSVSREKKESFPLTVTSAQKNPTAFYLCASHGDLGGYTFGSGTRLTVV.

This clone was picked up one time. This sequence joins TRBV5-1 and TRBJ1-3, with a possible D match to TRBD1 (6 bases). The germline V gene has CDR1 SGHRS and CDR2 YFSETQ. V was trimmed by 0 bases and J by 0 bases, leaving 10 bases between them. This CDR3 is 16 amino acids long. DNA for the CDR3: TGCGCCAGCAGCTTGGGACAGGTTCGCTCTGGAAACACCATATATTTT. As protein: CASSLGQVRSGNTIYF.

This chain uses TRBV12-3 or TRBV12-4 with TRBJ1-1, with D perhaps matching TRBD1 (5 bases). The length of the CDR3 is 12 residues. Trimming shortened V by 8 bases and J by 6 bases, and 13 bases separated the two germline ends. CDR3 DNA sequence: TGTGCCAGCCATTCCAGGGTCGCTGAAGCTTTCTTT. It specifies CASHSRVAEAFF.

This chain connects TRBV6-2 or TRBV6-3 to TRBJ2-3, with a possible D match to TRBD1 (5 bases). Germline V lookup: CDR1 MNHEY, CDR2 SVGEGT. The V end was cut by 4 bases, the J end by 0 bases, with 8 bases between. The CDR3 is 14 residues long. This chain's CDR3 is CASSSRQSTDTQYF. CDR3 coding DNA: TGTGCCAGCAGTTCAAGACAGAGCACAGATACGCAGTATTTT.

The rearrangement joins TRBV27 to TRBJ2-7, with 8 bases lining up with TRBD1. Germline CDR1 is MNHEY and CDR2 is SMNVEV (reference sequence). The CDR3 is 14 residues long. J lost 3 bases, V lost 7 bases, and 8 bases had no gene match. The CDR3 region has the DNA TGTGCCAGCACCCCGGACAGGGAGCTCTACGAGCAGTACGTC. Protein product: CASTPDRELYEQYV.

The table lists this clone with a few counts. The CDR3 is CASRGRRTGVDGYTF. The CDR3 coding sequence is TGTGCCAGCAGGGGACGACGGACAGGGGTCGACGGCTACACCTTC. This chain uses TRBV25-1 with TRBJ1-2, with TRBD1 identical over 9 bases. The CDR3 has 15 residues. CDR1 is MGHDK, CDR2 SYGVNS, per germline. After removal of 6 bases from V and 8 bases from J, the junction contained 13 bases not matched to a gene.

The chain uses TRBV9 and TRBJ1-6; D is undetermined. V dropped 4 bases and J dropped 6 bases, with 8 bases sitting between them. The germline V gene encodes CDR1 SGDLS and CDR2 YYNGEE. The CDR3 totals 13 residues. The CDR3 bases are TGTGCCAGCAGCCCCCAAGCTAATTCACCCCTCCACTTT. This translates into CASSPQANSPLHF.

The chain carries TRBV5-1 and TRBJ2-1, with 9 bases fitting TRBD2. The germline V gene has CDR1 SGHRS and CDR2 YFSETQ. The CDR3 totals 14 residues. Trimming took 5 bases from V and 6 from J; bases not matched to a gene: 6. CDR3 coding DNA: TGCGCCAGCAGAGGCGGGGGGGTTGGCAATGAGCAGTTCTTC. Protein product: CASRGGGVGNEQFF.

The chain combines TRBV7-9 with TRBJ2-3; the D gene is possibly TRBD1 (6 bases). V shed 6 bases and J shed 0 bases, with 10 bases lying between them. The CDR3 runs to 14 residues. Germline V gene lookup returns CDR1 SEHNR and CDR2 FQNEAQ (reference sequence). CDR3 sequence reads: CASSPDRSTDTQYF. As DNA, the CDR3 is TGTGCCAGCAGTCCGGACAGAAGCACAGATACGCAGTATTTT.

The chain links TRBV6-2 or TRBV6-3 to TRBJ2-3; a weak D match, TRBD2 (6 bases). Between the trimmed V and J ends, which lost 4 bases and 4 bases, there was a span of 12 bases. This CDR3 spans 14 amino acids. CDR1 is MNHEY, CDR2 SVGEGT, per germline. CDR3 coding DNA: TGTGCCAGCAGTTCGACTAGATCGCCAGATACGCAGTATTTT. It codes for CASSSTRSPDTQYF.

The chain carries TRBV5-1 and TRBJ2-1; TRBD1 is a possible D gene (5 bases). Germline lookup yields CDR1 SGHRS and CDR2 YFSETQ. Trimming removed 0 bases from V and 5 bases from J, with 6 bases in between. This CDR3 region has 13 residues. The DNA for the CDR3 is TGCGCCAGCAGCTTGGCCAGGGACAATGAGCAGTTCTTC. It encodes CASSLARDNEQFF. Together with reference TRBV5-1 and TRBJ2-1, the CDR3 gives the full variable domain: KAGVTQTPRYLIKTRGQQVTLSCSPISGHRSVSWYQQTPGQGLQFLFEYFSETQRNKGNFPGRFSGRQFSNSRSEMNVSTLELGDSALYLCASSLARDNEQFFGPGTRLTVL.

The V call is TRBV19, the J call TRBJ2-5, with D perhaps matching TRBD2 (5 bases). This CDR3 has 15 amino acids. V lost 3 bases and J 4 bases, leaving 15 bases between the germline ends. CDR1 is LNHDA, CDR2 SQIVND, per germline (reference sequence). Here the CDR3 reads CASSIRVLRGETQYF. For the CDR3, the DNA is TGTGCCAGTAGTATTCGGGTACTTCGGGGAGAGACCCAGTACTTC.

CDR3 nucleotide sequence: TGTGCCAGCAGTGCCCTTGTGGGCAGGGTAGCAGATACGCAGTATTTT. Protein product: CASSALVGRVADTQYF. This sequence joins TRBV27 and TRBJ2-3, with D possibly being TRBD1 (5 bases). V was shortened by 5 bases and J by 4 bases, with 19 bases between the two germline ends. The CDR3 contains 16 residues. Germline V gene sequence: CDR1 MNHEY, CDR2 SMNVEV (reference sequence).

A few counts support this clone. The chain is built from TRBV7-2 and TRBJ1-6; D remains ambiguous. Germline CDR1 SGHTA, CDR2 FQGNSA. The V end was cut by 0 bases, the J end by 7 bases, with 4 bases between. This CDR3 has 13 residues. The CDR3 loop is CASSLALNSPLHF. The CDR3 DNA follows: TGTGCCAGCAGCTTAGCCCTAAATTCACCCCTCCACTTT.

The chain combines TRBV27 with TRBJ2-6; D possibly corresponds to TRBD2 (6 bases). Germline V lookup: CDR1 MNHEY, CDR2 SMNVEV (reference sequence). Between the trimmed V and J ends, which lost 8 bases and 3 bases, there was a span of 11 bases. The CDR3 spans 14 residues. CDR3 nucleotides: TGTGCCAGCCGGGCGCGGGGTGGGGCCAACGTCCTGACTTTC. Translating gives CASRARGGANVLTF.

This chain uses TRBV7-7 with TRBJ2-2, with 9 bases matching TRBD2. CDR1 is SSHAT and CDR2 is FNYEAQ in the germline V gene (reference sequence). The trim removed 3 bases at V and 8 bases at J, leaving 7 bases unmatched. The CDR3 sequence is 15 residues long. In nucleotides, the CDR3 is TGTGCCAGCAGCTTGGGACTAGCCCGGGGAGGGGAGCTGTTTTTT. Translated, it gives CASSLGLARGGELFF.

CDR3 bases: TGTGCCAGCTCACCATCAGGTTCTGGAAACACCATATATTTT. Its translation: CASSPSGSGNTIYF. V is TRBV18 and J is TRBJ1-3; D gene unclear. This CDR3 contains 14 residues. CDR1 and CDR2 (germline): KGHSH, LQKENI. The V and J ends lost 2 bases and 1 base respectively, with 6 bases between them.

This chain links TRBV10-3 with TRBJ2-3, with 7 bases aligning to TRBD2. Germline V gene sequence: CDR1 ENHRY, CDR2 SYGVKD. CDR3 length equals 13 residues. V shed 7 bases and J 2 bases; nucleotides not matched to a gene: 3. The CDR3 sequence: CAITTSNTDTQYF. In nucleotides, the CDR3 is TGTGCCATCACGACTAGCAACACAGATACGCAGTATTTT.

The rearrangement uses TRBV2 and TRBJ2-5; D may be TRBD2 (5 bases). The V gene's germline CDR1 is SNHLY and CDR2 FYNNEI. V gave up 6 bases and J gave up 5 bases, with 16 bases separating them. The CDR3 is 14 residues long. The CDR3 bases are TGTGCCAGCAGCCCCATTGAGGGCGGGGAGACCCAGTACTTC. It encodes CASSPIEGGETQYF.

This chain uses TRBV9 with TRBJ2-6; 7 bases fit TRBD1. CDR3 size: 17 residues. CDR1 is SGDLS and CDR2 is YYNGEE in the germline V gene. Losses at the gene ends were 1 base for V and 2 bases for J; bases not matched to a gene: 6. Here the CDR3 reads CASSVQGGQTGANVLTF. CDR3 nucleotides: TGTGCCAGCAGCGTACAAGGGGGCCAAACTGGGGCCAACGTCCTGACTTTC.

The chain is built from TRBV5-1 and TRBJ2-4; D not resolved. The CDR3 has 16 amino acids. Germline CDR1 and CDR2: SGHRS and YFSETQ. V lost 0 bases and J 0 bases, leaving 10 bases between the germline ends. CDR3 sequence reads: CASSLVSDIAKNIQYF. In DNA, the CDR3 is TGCGCCAGCAGCTTGGTTTCAGACATAGCCAAAAACATTCAGTACTTC.

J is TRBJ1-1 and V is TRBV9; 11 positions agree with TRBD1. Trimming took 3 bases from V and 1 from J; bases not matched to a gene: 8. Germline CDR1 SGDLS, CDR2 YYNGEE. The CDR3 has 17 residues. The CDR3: CASSAAGGTGGNTEAFF. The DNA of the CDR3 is TGTGCCAGCAGCGCGGCCGGGGGGACAGGGGGGAACACTGAAGCTTTCTTT.

The CDR3 region is CASTRDYDSNEQFF. In DNA form, the CDR3 reads TGTGCCAGTACCAGGGACTACGACTCCAATGAGCAGTTCTTC. The chain links TRBV19 to TRBJ2-1; TRBD2 agrees at 7 bases. Germline V CDR1 and CDR2: LNHDA, SQIVND (reference sequence). The CDR3 is 14 amino acids. Germline trimming cut 7 bases from V and 6 bases from J; bases unmatched to any gene: 9.

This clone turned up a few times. This chain's CDR3 is CASSLGTGDYGYTF. As DNA, the CDR3 is TGTGCCAGCAGTTTAGGGACAGGCGACTATGGCTACACCTTC. The chain recombines TRBV27 with TRBJ1-2, with 8 bases lining up with TRBD1. Trimming at V came to 2 bases and at J to 3 bases, leaving 2 bases not matched to a gene. The V gene's germline CDR1 is MNHEY and CDR2 SMNVEV (reference sequence). CDR3 length: 14 amino acids.